A single sample gave rise to the 4 T cell receptor beta chains below, sequenced in a study of patients and donors after allogeneic stem cell transplantation. Via MiXCR, TCRdb re-called the RT-PCR reads, giving one row per CDR3 protein. The profile shows about 960,000 distinct CDR3 sequences, more than 15% of them singletons. The sequencing sample was made of blood, either unsorted or a sorted T cell fraction (not recorded which). Receptors were obtained from a human donor who was either an allogeneic HSCT recipient or a stem cell or donor lymphocyte infusion donor (not recorded which). It is not recorded whose cells these are; they may come from a transplant donor.

The chain joins TRBV6-2 or TRBV6-3 to TRBJ2-5; 8 positions match TRBD1. The CDR3 totals 16 residues. CDR1 and CDR2 (germline): MNHEY, SVGEGT. The J segment lost 3 bases and the V segment lost 7 bases, leaving 13 bases of the junction unmatched. CDR3 sequence (DNA): TGTGCCAGCACCCGACAGGGGCCGACGGGGAAAGAGACCCAGTACTTC. This encodes CASTRQGPTGKETQYF.

V gene TRBV20-1 combines with J gene TRBJ2-2; TRBD2 agrees at 7 bases. The CDR3 loop spans 16 amino acids. V was pared by 5 bases and J by 4 bases, with 13 bases of the junction left unmatched. Per germline, CDR1 DFQATT and CDR2 SNEGSKA (reference sequence). CDR3 nucleotide sequence: TGCAGTGCTTTACATGTGGGGGGGGAATCCACCGGGGAGCTGTTTTTT. It specifies CSALHVGGESTGELFF.

This clonotype was recorded many times. The CDR3 sequence is CASSQDTEQYF. As DNA, the CDR3 is TGTGCCAGCAGCCAAGATACCGAGCAGTACTTC. V and J are TRBV3-1 and TRBJ2-7; D ambiguous. V was trimmed by 0 bases and J by 6 bases, leaving 3 bases between them. CDR1 LGHDT and CDR2 YNNKEL come from the germline V gene (reference sequence). CDR3 size: 11 residues.

The chain has TRBV9 and TRBJ1-3, with D uncertain. The CDR3 extends over 16 amino acids. Germline assignment: CDR1 SGDLS and CDR2 YYNGEE. V dropped 1 base and J dropped 0 bases, with 11 bases sitting between them. The CDR3 nucleotides are TGTGCCAGCAGCGTACGGGAGGGATTCTCTGGAAACACCATATATTTT. It is translated as CASSVREGFSGNTIYF.